Presented here are 2 T cell receptor beta chains from one specimen sequenced in a study of CD8+CD57+ T cells in acquired aplastic anemia. Sequencing involved patients with CD8+CD57+ cell expansion previously shown by flow cytometry. According to the study, genomic DNA was the template for TCR beta VDJ and CDR3 profiling. TCRdb itself ran the reads through MiXCR, one entry per CDR3 protein. The data hold hundreds of thousands of distinct CDR3 sequences, with approximately 45% observed a single time. Sequenced input: sorted CD4+, CD8+, or CD8+CD57+ T cells (not recorded which) from PBMCs. Source of these receptors: a human donor with aplastic anemia.

With regard to this clonotype: One end of the junction is discordant with germline, which a read error may explain. This chain uses TRBV5-1 with TRBJ2-6; possibly TRBD1 or TRBD2 for D (5 bases each). Looked up from germline, CDR1 is SGHRS and CDR2 is YFSETQ. This CDR3 contains 13 residues. The CDR3 sequence is CASRGVGANVLTF. For the CDR3, the DNA is TGTGCCAGCAGAGGGGTCGGGGCCAACGTCCTGACTTTC.

The CDR3: CASSNRGNEQFF. Written as DNA, the CDR3 is TGTGCCAGTAGTAACAGGGGTAATGAGCAGTTCTTC. This chain connects TRBV19 to TRBJ2-1, with 7 nucleotides matching TRBD1. The CDR3 is made up of 12 amino acids. V lost 4 bases and J lost 7; bases outside the gene matches: 1. Per the germline V gene, CDR1 is LNHDA and CDR2 is SQIVND (reference sequence).